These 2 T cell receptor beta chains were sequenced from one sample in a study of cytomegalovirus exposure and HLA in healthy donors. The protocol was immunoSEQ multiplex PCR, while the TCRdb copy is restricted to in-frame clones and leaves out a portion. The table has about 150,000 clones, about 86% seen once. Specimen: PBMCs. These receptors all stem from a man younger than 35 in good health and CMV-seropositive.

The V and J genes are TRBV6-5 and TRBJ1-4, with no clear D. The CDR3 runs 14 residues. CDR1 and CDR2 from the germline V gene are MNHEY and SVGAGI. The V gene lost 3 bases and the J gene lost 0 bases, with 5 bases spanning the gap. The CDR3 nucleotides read TGTGCCAGCAGTTATGGGCCAACTAATGAAAAACTGTTTTTT. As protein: CASSYGPTNEKLFF.

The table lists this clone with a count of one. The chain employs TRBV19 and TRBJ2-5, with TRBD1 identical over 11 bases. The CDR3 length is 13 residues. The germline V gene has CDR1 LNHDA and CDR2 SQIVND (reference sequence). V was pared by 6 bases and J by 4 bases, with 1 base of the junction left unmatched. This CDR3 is CASRGQGGETQYF. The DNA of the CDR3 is TGTGCCAGTAGGGGACAGGGGGGAGAGACCCAGTACTTC.